Following are 19 T cell receptor beta chains from one sample sequenced in a study of high-grade serous ovarian cancer treatment subgroups. Some clones are missing from TCRdb's copy, which holds only in-frame ones; the method was immunoSEQ multiplex PCR. Among about 16,000 clones, 73% were seen once, and the ten largest hold approximately 4.5%. The tumor samples were collected prior to definitive surgery or chemotherapy. Sequencing was done on a sample of tumor tissue. The receptors were gathered from a human donor with high-grade serous ovarian cancer.

This chain connects TRBV4-3 to TRBJ2-5; 9 nucleotides match TRBD1. This CDR3 region has 15 residues. Per the germline V gene, CDR1 is LGHNA and CDR2 is YSLEER. The trim removed 3 bases at V and 5 bases at J, leaving 7 bases unmatched. The CDR3 DNA is TGCGCCAGCAGCCACGGGGACAGGGTTGGCGAGACCCAGTACTTC. It codes for CASSHGDRVGETQYF.

The chain uses TRBV5-1 and TRBJ2-7, with a tentative D call TRBD2 (5 bases). Trimming left V 0 bases short and J 5 bases short, with 9 bases between. The CDR3 length is 13 residues. CDR1 and CDR2 from the germline V gene are SGHRS and YFSETQ. DNA of the CDR3: TGCGCCAGCAGCTTGGCTCCGGGAAACGAGCAGTACTTC. This translates into CASSLAPGNEQYF.

V is TRBV21-1 and J is TRBJ2-5. TRBV21-1 is a pseudogene locus. The CDR3 length is 14 residues. The CDR3 spells CASSKRGGQETQYF. The CDR3, as DNA: TGTGCCAGCAGCAAAAGAGGGGGGCAAGAGACCCAGTACTTC.

The genes are TRBV6-5 and TRBJ1-5; tentative D call: TRBD1 (5 bases). The CDR3 contains 15 residues. The V end lost 2 bases, the J end lost 4 bases, and 12 bases lay between the germline ends. Germline CDR1 and CDR2: MNHEY and SVGAGI. This chain's CDR3 is CASSYKQGLNQPQHF. CDR3 DNA: TGTGCCAGCAGTTACAAGCAGGGCCTTAATCAGCCCCAGCATTTT.

This clone has a handful of counts. The chain is built from TRBV7-9 and TRBJ1-6; D uncertain. Germline V lookup: CDR1 SEHNR, CDR2 FQNEAQ (reference sequence). The CDR3 covers 19 residues. The V gene lost 5 bases and the J gene lost 0 bases, with 20 bases spanning the gap. CDR3 in amino acids: CASSGRPVASYSYNSPLHF. The CDR3, as DNA: TGTGCCAGCAGCGGTCGACCGGTGGCGTCATACTCCTATAATTCACCCCTCCACTTT.

This chain uses TRBV4-2 with TRBJ2-2; 8 bases are shared with TRBD2. The CDR3 has 16 amino acids. V gave up 1 base and J gave up 3 bases; unmatched junction bases: 4. The germline CDR1 and CDR2 sequences are LGHNA and YNFKEQ. CDR3 DNA: TGTGCCAGCAGCCAAGGGGCGGGGGGATACACCGGGGAGCTGTTTTTT. It codes for CASSQGAGGYTGELFF.

This chain uses TRBV6-5 with TRBJ1-4; possible D gene TRBD1, 6 bases. The CDR3 extends over 16 amino acids. Germline V gene sequence: CDR1 MNHEY, CDR2 SVGAGI. Trimming shortened V by 2 bases and J by 3 bases, and 13 bases separated the two germline ends. The CDR3: CASSYGLRGSNEKLFF. CDR3 bases: TGTGCCAGCAGTTACGGACTCAGGGGTTCTAATGAAAAACTGTTTTTT.

V is TRBV7-2 and J is TRBJ1-6; 7 nucleotides agree with TRBD1. With V trimmed by 1 base and J by 10 bases, 7 bases remained unmatched. CDR3 length equals 15 residues. In germline, CDR1 is SGHTA, CDR2 FQGNSA. The CDR3 DNA follows: TGTGCCAGCAGCTTAGTTCAGGGGGAGAGATCACCCCTCCACTTT. This codes for CASSLVQGERSPLHF.

This chain connects TRBV19 to TRBJ2-1; TRBD1 aligns across 8 bases. This CDR3 has 13 amino acids. Trimming took 9 bases from V and 4 from J; bases not matched to a gene: 5. The germline V gene has CDR1 LNHDA and CDR2 SQIVND (reference sequence). The CDR3 nucleotides read TGTGCCAGCAGGGGGCGCGGGTACAATGAGCAGTTCTTC. Its translation: CASRGRGYNEQFF. The full variable domain, its missing parts supplied by reference TRBV19 and TRBJ2-1, is DGGITQSPKYLFRKEGQNVTLSCEQNLNHDAMYWYRQDPGQGLRLIYYSQIVNDFQKGDIAEGYSVSREKKESFPLTVTSAQKNPTAFYLCASRGRGYNEQFFGPGTRLTVL.

The chain uses TRBV11-2 and TRBJ2-2, with 14 nucleotides matching TRBD2. Germline trimming cut 5 bases from V and 2 bases from J; bases unmatched to any gene: 10. Germline V gene data show CDR1 as SGHAT and CDR2 as FQNNGV. The CDR3 spans 19 residues. The CDR3 DNA reads as TGTGCCAGCAGCCCGAATTTGGGACTAGCGGGGGATAACACCGGGGAGCTGTTTTTT. It encodes CASSPNLGLAGDNTGELFF.

The chain carries TRBV19 and TRBJ2-3; D uncertain. The CDR3 consists of 15 residues. Germline CDR1 reads LNHDA; CDR2 reads SQIVND (reference sequence). V was clipped by 0 bases and J by 2 bases, with 9 bases between them. The CDR3 is CASSIDNTLTDTQYF. The CDR3 coding sequence is TGTGCCAGTAGTATAGACAACACACTCACAGATACGCAGTATTTT.

V usage is TRBV19 and J usage is TRBJ1-5, with D hard to call. Germline CDR1 and CDR2: LNHDA and SQIVND (reference sequence). There are 16 residues in the CDR3. Trimming cost V 1 base and J 5 bases, with 15 bases left between them. The CDR3 bases are TGTGCCAGTAGTATAGGCCGGGGAGGGAGAGATCAGCCCCAGCATTTT. Encoded protein: CASSIGRGGRDQPQHF.

This sequence joins TRBV5-1 and TRBJ2-7, with D maybe TRBD1 (7 bases). This CDR3 is 14 amino acids long. Per germline, CDR1 SGHRS and CDR2 YFSETQ. V lost 2 bases, J lost 6 bases, and 15 bases lay in between. The CDR3 nucleotides read TGCGCCAGCAGCTTCAGCTCAGGGGGGAGCGAGCAGTACTTC. It yields the protein CASSFSSGGSEQYF.

The rearrangement uses TRBV11-2 and TRBJ2-7; the D is unclear. With 0 bases removed from V and 3 bases from J, the gap between germline ends came to 9 bases. The germline V gene has CDR1 SGHAT and CDR2 FQNNGV. This CDR3 spans 14 amino acids. For the CDR3, the DNA is TGTGCCAGCAGCTTAGACCCGGCCGGCTACGAGCAGTACTTC. It codes for CASSLDPAGYEQYF. Full variable domain (missing parts from reference TRBV11-2 and TRBJ2-7): EAGVAQSPRYKIIEKRQSVAFWCNPISGHATLYWYQQILGQGPKLLIQFQNNGVVDDSQLPKDRFSAERLKGVDSTLKIQPAKLEDSAVYLCASSLDPAGYEQYFGPGTRLTVT.

The V and J genes are TRBV29-1 and TRBJ1-4, with D possibly TRBD1 on 5 matching bases. CDR1 and CDR2 (germline): SQVTM, ANQGSEA. The CDR3 sequence is 14 residues long. Trimming removed 7 bases at V and 11 bases at J, with 23 bases between. CDR3 bases: TGCAGCGCGGCGTTGGGAGCCAACAAGGGGAAACTGTTTTTT. Encoded protein: CSAALGANKGKLFF.

The chain carries TRBV11-3 and TRBJ2-1, with D hard to call. V was shortened by 8 bases and J by 1 base, with 3 bases between the two germline ends. Germline V gene sequence: CDR1 SGHNT, CDR2 YENEEA. The CDR3 is made up of 11 amino acids. CDR3 nucleotide sequence: TGTGCCAGCCGGTCCTACAATGAGCAGTTCTTC. Its translation: CASRSYNEQFF. The complete variable domain, with remaining parts taken from reference TRBV11-3 and TRBJ2-1, reads EAGVVQSPRYKIIEKKQPVAFWCNPISGHNTLYWYLQNLGQGPELLIRYENEEAVDDSQLPKDRFSAERLKGVDSTLKIQPAELGDSAVYLCASRSYNEQFFGPGTRLTVL.

The chain employs TRBV7-2 and TRBJ1-1; D may be TRBD1 (5 bases). The V end was cut by 1 base, the J end by 5 bases, with 11 bases between. Germline V gene lookup returns CDR1 SGHTA and CDR2 FQGNSA. This CDR3 contains 14 residues. The DNA for the CDR3 is TGTGCCAGCAGCTTAGGGCAGGGCTGGACTGAAGCTTTCTTT. Translated, it gives CASSLGQGWTEAFF. The variable domain in full, with the rest retrieved from reference TRBV7-2 and TRBJ1-1, is GAGVSQSPSNKVTEKGKDVELRCDPISGHTALYWYRQSLGQGLEFLIYFQGNSAPDKSGLPSDRFSAERTGGSVSTLTIQRTQQEDSAVYLCASSLGQGWTEAFFGQGTRLTVV.

The chain is built from TRBV28 and TRBJ2-1, with TRBD2 matching 8 bases. This CDR3 contains 15 residues. Germline V gene data show CDR1 as MDHEN and CDR2 as SYDVKM. Trimming cost V 3 bases and J 9 bases; bases outside gene matches: 10. The CDR3 sequence: CASSFLSGGQGEQFF. The CDR3 bases are TGTGCCAGCAGTTTTTTGAGCGGGGGACAAGGTGAGCAGTTCTTC. Supplemented by reference TRBV28 and TRBJ2-1, the full variable domain reads DVKVTQSSRYLVKRTGEKVFLECVQDMDHENMFWYRQDPGLGLRLIYFSYDVKMKEKGDIPEGYSVSREKKERFSLILESASTNQTSMYLCASSFLSGGQGEQFFGPGTRLTVL.

The chain carries TRBV7-3 and TRBJ2-1, with 10 positions matching TRBD2. Germline V gene data show CDR1 as SGHTA and CDR2 as FQGTGA. J lost 5 bases, V lost 2 bases, and 3 bases had no gene match. The CDR3 spans 15 residues. The CDR3 DNA reads as TGTGCCAGCAGCTTAGACAGCGGGGGGGACAATGAGCAGTTCTTC. Its translation is CASSLDSGGDNEQFF.